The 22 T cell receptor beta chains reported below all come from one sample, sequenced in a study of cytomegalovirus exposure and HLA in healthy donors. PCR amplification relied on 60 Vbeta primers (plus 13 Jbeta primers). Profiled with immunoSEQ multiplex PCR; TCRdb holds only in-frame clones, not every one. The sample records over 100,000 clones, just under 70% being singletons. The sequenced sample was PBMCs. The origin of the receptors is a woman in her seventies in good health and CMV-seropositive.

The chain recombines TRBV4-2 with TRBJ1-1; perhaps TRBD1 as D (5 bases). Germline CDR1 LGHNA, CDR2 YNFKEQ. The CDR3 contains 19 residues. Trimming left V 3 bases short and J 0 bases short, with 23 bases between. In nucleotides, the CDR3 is TGTGCCAGCAGCCAGGAAATTAATGAAGGGGTTTTTGTGAACACTGAAGCTTTCTTT. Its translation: CASSQEINEGVFVNTEAFF.

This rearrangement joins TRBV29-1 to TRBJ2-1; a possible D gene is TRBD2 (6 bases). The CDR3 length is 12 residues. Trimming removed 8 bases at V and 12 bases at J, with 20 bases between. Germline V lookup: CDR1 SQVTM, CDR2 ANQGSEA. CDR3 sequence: CSMFYRDGGQFF. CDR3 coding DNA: TGCAGCATGTTTTACCGGGACGGGGGGCAGTTCTTC.

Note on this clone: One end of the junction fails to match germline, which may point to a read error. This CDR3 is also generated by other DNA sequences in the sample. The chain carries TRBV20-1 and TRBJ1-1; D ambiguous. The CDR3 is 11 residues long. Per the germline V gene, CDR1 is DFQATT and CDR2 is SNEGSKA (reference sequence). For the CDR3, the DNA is TGCAGTGCCCGGGAAAACAGTGAAGCTTTCTTT. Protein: CSARENSEAFF.

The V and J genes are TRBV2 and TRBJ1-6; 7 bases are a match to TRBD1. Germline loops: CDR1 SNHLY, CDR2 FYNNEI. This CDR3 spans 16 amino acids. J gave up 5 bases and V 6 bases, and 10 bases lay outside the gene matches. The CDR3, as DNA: TGTGCCAGCAGCGTAGAGGGACAGATTAATAATTCACCCCTCCACTTT. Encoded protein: CASSVEGQINNSPLHF.

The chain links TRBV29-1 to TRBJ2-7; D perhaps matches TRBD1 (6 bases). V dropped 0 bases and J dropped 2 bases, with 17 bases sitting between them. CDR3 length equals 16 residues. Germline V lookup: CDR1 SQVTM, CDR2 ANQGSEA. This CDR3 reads CSVEEALRGKTYEQYF. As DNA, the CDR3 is TGCAGCGTTGAAGAGGCCTTAAGGGGGAAGACCTACGAGCAGTACTTC.

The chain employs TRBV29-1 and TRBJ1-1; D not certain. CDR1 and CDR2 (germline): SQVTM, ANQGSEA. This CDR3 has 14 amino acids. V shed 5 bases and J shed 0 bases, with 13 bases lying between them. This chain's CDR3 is CSVLGFFMNTEAFF. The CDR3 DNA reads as TGCAGCGTTCTGGGCTTTTTTATGAACACTGAAGCTTTCTTT. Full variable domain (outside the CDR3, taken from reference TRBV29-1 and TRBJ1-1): SAVISQKPSRDICQRGTSLTIQCQVDSQVTMMFWYRQQPGQSLTLIATANQGSEATYESGFVIDKFPISRPNLTFSTLTVSNMSPEDSSIYLCSVLGFFMNTEAFFGQGTRLTVV.

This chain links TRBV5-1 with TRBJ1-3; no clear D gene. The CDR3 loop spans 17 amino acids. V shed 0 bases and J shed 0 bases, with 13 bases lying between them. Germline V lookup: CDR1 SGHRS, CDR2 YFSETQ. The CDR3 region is CASSLVPGLGSGNTIYF. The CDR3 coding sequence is TGCGCCAGCAGCTTGGTTCCAGGTTTGGGCTCTGGAAACACCATATATTTT.

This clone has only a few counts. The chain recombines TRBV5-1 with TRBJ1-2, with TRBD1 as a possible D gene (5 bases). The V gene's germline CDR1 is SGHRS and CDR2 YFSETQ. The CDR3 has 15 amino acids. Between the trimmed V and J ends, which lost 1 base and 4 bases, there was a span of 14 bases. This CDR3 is CASSLIAGWVYGYTF. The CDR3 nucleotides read TGCGCCAGCAGCTTGATCGCAGGGTGGGTCTATGGCTACACCTTC.

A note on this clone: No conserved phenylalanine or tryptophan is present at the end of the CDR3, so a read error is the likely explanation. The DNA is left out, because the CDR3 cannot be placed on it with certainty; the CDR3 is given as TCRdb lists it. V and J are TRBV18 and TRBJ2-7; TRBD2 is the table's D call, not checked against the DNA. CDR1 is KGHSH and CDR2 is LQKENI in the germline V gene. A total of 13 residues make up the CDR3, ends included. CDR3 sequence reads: CASSPQTSGVREI.

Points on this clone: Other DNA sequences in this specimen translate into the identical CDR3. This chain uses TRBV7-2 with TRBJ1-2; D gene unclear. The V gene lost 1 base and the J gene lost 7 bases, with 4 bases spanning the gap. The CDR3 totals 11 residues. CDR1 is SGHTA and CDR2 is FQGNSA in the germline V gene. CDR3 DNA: TGTGCCAGCAGCTTAGGAGGTGGCTACACCTTC. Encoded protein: CASSLGGGYTF.

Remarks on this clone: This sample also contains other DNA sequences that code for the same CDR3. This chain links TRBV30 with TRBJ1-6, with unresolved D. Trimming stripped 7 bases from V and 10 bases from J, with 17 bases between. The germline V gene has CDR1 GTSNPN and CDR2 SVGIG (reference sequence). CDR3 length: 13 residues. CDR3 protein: CASQISGESPLHF. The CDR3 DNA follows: TGTGCCTCCCAGATTAGCGGGGAATCACCCCTCCACTTT.

The CDR3 loop is CASSEGKRGITDTQYF. In DNA form, the CDR3 reads TGTGCCAGCAGCGAGGGGAAGCGGGGAATCACAGATACGCAGTATTTT. This sequence joins TRBV9 and TRBJ2-3; 7 positions match TRBD2. The V gene end was trimmed by 3 bases and the J gene end by 2 bases; junction bases not matched to a gene: 9. This CDR3 is built from 16 residues. Germline CDR1 SGDLS, CDR2 YYNGEE.

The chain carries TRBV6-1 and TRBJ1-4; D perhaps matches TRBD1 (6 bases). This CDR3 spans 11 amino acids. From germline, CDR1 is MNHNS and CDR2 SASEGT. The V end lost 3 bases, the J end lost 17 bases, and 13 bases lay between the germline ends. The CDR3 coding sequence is TGTGCCAGCAGTGAGAGGACAGTCCGTTTTTTT. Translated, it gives CASSERTVRFF.

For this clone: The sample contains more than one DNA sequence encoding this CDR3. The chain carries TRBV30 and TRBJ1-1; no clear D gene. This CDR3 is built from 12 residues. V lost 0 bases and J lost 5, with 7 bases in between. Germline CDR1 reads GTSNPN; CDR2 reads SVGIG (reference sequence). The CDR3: CAWSVRGTEAFF. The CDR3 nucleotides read TGTGCCTGGAGTGTACGAGGGACTGAAGCTTTCTTT. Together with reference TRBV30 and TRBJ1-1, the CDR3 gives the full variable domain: SQTIHQWPATLVQPVGSPLSLECTVEGTSNPNLYWYRQAAGRGLQLLFYSVGIGQISSEVPQNLSASRPQDRQFILSSKKLLLSDSGFYLCAWSVRGTEAFFGQGTRLTVV.

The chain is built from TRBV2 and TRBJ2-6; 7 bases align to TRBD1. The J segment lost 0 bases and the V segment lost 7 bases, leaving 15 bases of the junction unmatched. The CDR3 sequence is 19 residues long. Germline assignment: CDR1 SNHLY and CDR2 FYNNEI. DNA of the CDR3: TGTGCCAGCACCCCTTCACCGGGACAGACACTCTCTGGGGCCAACGTCCTGACTTTC. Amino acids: CASTPSPGQTLSGANVLTF. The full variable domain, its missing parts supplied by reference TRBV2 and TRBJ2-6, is EPEVTQTPSHQVTQMGQEVILRCVPISNHLYFYWYRQILGQKVEFLVSFYNNEISEKSEIFDDQFSVERPDGSNFTLKIRSTKLEDSAMYFCASTPSPGQTLSGANVLTFGAGSRLTVL.

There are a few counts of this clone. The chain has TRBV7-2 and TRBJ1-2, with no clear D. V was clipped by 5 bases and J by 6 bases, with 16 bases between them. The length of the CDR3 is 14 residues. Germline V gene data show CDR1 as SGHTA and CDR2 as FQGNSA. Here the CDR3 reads CASSPEWPGNGYTF. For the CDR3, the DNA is TGTGCCAGCAGCCCTGAATGGCCCGGGAATGGCTACACCTTC.

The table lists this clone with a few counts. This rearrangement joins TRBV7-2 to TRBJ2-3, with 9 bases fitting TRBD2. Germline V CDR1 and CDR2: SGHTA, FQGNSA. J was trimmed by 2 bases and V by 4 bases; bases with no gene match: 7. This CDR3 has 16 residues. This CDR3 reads CASSWLAGTNTDTQYF. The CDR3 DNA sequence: TGTGCCAGCAGCTGGCTAGCGGGAACCAACACAGATACGCAGTATTTT.

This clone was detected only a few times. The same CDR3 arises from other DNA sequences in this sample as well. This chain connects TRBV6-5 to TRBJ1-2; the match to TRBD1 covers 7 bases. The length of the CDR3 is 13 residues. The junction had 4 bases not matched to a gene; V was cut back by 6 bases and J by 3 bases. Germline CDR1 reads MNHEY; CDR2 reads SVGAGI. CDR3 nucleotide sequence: TGTGCCAGCAGCCCAGGGACAGACTATGGCTACACCTTC. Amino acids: CASSPGTDYGYTF.

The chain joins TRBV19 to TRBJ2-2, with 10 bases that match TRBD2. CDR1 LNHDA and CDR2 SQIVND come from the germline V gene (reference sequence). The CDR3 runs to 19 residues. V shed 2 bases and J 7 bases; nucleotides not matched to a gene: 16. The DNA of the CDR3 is TGTGCCAGTAGTATAAGGACCCTGTCTAGCGGGGGACGAGGCGGGGAGCTGTTTTTT. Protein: CASSIRTLSSGGRGGELFF.

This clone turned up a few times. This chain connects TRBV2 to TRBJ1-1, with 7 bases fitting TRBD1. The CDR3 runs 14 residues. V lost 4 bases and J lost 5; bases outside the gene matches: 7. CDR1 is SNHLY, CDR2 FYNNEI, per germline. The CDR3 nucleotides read TGTGCCAGCAGTGGGCAAGGGGGACAGACTGAAGCTTTCTTT. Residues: CASSGQGGQTEAFF.

The CDR3 nucleotides are TGTGCCAGCTCGAGGCGGGGGGGCCAACCTGAGCAGTTCTTC. This encodes CASSRRGGQPEQFF. This chain uses TRBV7-2 with TRBJ2-1; TRBD2 matches 9 bases. Germline V gene data show CDR1 as SGHTA and CDR2 as FQGNSA. V dropped 8 bases and J dropped 9; count of bases not matched to a gene: 11. The CDR3 consists of 14 residues.

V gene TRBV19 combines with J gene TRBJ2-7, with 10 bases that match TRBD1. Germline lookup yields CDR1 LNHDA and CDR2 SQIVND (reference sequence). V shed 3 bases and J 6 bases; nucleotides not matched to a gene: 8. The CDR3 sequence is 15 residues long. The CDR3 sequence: CASSIGGTGEFEQYF. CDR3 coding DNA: TGTGCCAGTAGTATCGGGGGGACAGGGGAGTTCGAGCAGTACTTC.